A selection of T cell receptor beta chains follows, all from one sample in a study of blood T cell repertoires in COVID-19. Some clones are missing from TCRdb's copy, which holds only in-frame ones; the method was immunoSEQ multiplex PCR. The table records roughly 280,000 clones, about 88% of them present only once. The sequenced sample consisted of peripheral blood. Every receptor here comes from a man younger than 35 with active or convalescent COVID-19. Each CDR3 is given with its conserved first and last residue. Each record gives: V gene, J gene, clone size, D gene, CDR3 protein, CDR3 DNA. D genes are given only for firm matches. The size entry is marked missing in some rows and otherwise reads once, few, many or a size class.

TRBV2	TRBJ1-1	-	-	CASSQGMSWTEAFF	TGTGCCAGCAGCCAGGGAATGTCGTGGACTGAAGCTTTCTTT
TRBV13	TRBJ2-7	-	TRBD1	CASSWGQGHYEQYF	TGTGCCAGCAGCTGGGGACAGGGACACTACGAGCAGTACTTC
TRBV5-4	TRBJ2-2	-	TRBD2	CASSSGLGNTGELFF	TGTGCCAGCAGCTCTGGACTAGGGAACACCGGGGAGCTGTTTTTT
TRBV28	TRBJ1-6	-	TRBD1	CASQTGDSPLHF	TGTGCCAGCCAGACAGGGGATTCACCCCTCCACTTT
TRBV5-1	TRBJ2-5	-	TRBD2	CASRLLAGETQYF	TGCGCCAGCAGGTTACTAGCGGGAGAGACCCAGTACTTC
TRBV6-5	TRBJ2-2	few	-	CASSYSHRYTGELFF	TGTGCCAGCAGTTACTCGCACAGGTACACCGGGGAGCTGTTTTTT
TRBV12-5	TRBJ1-2	-	-	CASGSPGTYYGYTF	TGTGCTAGTGGTTCTCCCGGGACATACTATGGCTACACCTTC
TRBV5-1	TRBJ2-3	-	-	CASSTTDPYTDTQYF	TGCGCCAGCAGCACAACAGACCCCTATACAGATACGCAGTATTTT
TRBV4-2	TRBJ1-4	few	TRBD1	CASSRKTGDNEKLFF	TGTGCCAGCAGCCGAAAAACAGGGGATAATGAAAAACTGTTTTTT
TRBV6-1	TRBJ2-7	-	-	CASSEVRGLGSEQYF	TGTGCCAGCAGTGAAGTACGAGGTCTTGGGAGCGAGCAGTACTTC
TRBV28	TRBJ1-1	-	-	CASSLSSRGGGEAFF	TGTGCCAGCAGTTTATCTTCCCGGGGCGGGGGTGAAGCTTTCTTT
TRBV13	TRBJ2-1	few	TRBD2	CASSLGTSGYNEQFF	TGTGCCAGCAGCCTAGGGACTAGCGGTTACAATGAGCAGTTCTTC
TRBV7-2	TRBJ2-7	-	TRBD1	CASSSDRGFIYEQYF	TGTGCCAGCAGCTCAGACAGGGGCTTCATCTACGAGCAGTACTTC
TRBV5-4	TRBJ1-2	-	-	CASSLEGGGGGYTF	TGTGCCAGCAGCTTGGAAGGCGGGGGAGGCGGCTACACCTTC
TRBV9	TRBJ2-7	-	TRBD1	CASSAPGTGYREGSYEQYF	TGTGCCAGCAGCGCACCCGGGACAGGGTATAGGGAAGGGTCCTACGAGCAGTACTTC
TRBV5-4	TRBJ2-7	-	TRBD2	CASRLAGGPYEQYF	TGTGCCAGCAGACTAGCGGGAGGGCCCTACGAGCAGTACTTC
TRBV5-3	TRBJ2-7	-	TRBD2	CARSARAGDYEQYF	TGTGCCAGATCCGCCAGGGCGGGAGACTACGAGCAGTACTTC
TRBV14	TRBJ1-3	-	-	CASSLSLGLKGPSSGNTIYF	TGTGCCAGCAGCCTCTCGCTCGGGTTAAAGGGGCCTTCGTCTGGAAACACCATATATTTT
TRBV12-5	TRBJ2-7	-	-	CASADNYEQYF	TGTGCTAGTGCCGACAACTACGAGCAGTACTTC
TRBV10-1	TRBJ1-5	-	-	CASSEGPNQPQHF	TGCGCCAGCAGCGAGGGGCCCAATCAGCCCCAGCATTTT
TRBV7-2	TRBJ2-2	once	-	CASSSGFPNTGELFF	TGTGCCAGCAGCTCCGGGTTCCCTAACACCGGGGAGCTGTTTTTT
TRBV14	TRBJ2-1	-	-	CASSQGQGFDEQFF	TGTGCCAGCAGCCAAGGCCAGGGGTTCGATGAGCAGTTCTTC
TRBV6-4	TRBJ2-7	-	-	CASQNHNRGPYPYEQYF	TGTGCCAGCCAAAACCACAACCGGGGTCCCTACCCCTACGAGCAGTACTTC
TRBV19	TRBJ1-4	-	-	CASTGDATNEKLFF	TGTGCCTCGACAGGCGATGCAACTAATGAAAAACTGTTTTTT
TRBV9	TRBJ2-7	-	-	CASSVDSSYEQYF	TGTGCCAGCAGCGTAGACAGTTCCTACGAGCAGTACTTC
TRBV5-1	TRBJ2-7	-	-	CASSFRDRAGEQYF	TGCGCCAGCAGCTTTCGCGACAGGGCGGGAGAGCAGTACTTC
TRBV2	TRBJ2-1	-	TRBD2	CASSQSGTRNYNEQFF	TGTGCCAGCAGTCAATCCGGGACTAGGAATTACAATGAGCAGTTCTTC
TRBV7-2	TRBJ2-5	-	-	CASSLRHRGGTQYF	TGTGCCAGCAGCTTACGACACCGAGGGGGGACCCAGTACTTC
TRBV5-1	TRBJ2-7	once	-	CASSLAPTLYEQYF	TGCGCCAGCAGCTTGGCCCCGACACTCTACGAGCAGTACTTC
TRBV5-4	TRBJ1-1	-	TRBD1	CASSLTGGNTEAFF	TGTGCCAGCAGCTTGACAGGGGGTAACACTGAAGCTTTCTTT
TRBV18	TRBJ1-5	-	-	CASSPNSASNQPQHF	TGTGCCAGCTCACCAAATAGCGCTAGCAATCAGCCCCAGCATTTT
TRBV15	TRBJ2-7	-	TRBD2	CATSAPGGTYEQYF	TGTGCCACCAGCGCCCCCGGGGGGACCTACGAGCAGTACTTC
TRBV5-1	TRBJ2-1	-	TRBD2	CATSLAGRIYNEQFF	TGCGCCACTTCCTTAGCGGGGAGAATCTACAATGAGCAGTTCTTC
TRBV12-3/TRBV12-4	TRBJ1-1	-	-	CASSILMNTEAFF	TGTGCCAGCAGTATCCTTATGAACACTGAAGCTTTCTTT
TRBV10-1	TRBJ2-2	-	-	CASSERGYTGELFF	TGCGCCAGCAGTGAGCGCGGTTACACCGGGGAGCTGTTTTTT
TRBV29-1	TRBJ2-5	-	-	CSSTGSFQETQYF	TGCAGCTCGACAGGCAGCTTTCAAGAGACCCAGTACTTC
TRBV2	TRBJ1-5	-	-	CASSLDDYNQPQHF	TGTGCCAGCAGTCTCGATGACTACAATCAGCCCCAGCATTTT
TRBV10-3	TRBJ1-2	-	TRBD1	CAISESLGWSTGEFSGYTF	TGTGCCATCAGTGAGTCGTTAGGTTGGAGCACAGGGGAATTCTCTGGCTACACCTTC
TRBV29-1	TRBJ2-5	-	-	CSVEPLGTQYF	TGCAGCGTTGAACCGCTAGGGACCCAGTACTTC
TRBV20-1	TRBJ2-3	-	TRBD1	CSASSTGADTQYF	TGCAGTGCTAGTTCGACAGGGGCAGATACGCAGTATTTT
TRBV5-6	TRBJ2-4	-	-	CASSLISGDKNIQYF	TGTGCCAGCAGCTTGATATCAGGGGACAAAAACATTCAGTACTTC
TRBV7-3	TRBJ2-7	-	-	CASSLYAASYEQYF	TGTGCCAGCAGCTTATACGCCGCGAGCTACGAGCAGTACTTC
TRBV7-2	TRBJ2-5	-	TRBD2	CASSLGPGGLGETQYF	TGTGCCAGCAGCTTAGGTCCGGGAGGGCTAGGAGAGACCCAGTACTTC
TRBV11-1	TRBJ2-1	-	-	CASSLVAGNEQFF	TGTGCCAGCAGCTTAGTAGCCGGGAATGAGCAGTTCTTC
TRBV7-2	TRBJ1-2	-	-	CASSLEGSSPYGYTF	TGTGCCAGCAGCTTGGAGGGGTCTAGTCCCTATGGCTACACCTTC
TRBV11-2	TRBJ2-3	-	-	CASGRGSDTQYF	TGTGCCAGCGGACGAGGGTCAGATACGCAGTATTTT
TRBV11-2	TRBJ1-6	-	-	CASSLDPSPLHF	TGTGCCAGCAGCTTAGATCCGTCACCCCTCCACTTT
TRBV29-1	TRBJ2-2	-	TRBD1	CSVTEQGLGTGELFF	TGCAGCGTTACCGAACAGGGGTTAGGCACCGGGGAGCTGTTTTTT
TRBV4-2	TRBJ2-3	-	TRBD2	CASSQAATSGTLRSTDTQYF	TGTGCCAGCAGCCAAGCCGCGACTAGCGGGACACTAAGGAGCACAGATACGCAGTATTTT
TRBV7-2	TRBJ2-2	once	TRBD2	CASSSGYGAGGNTGELFF	TGTGCCAGCAGCTCAGGATATGGGGCGGGAGGTAACACCGGGGAGCTGTTTTTT
TRBV19	TRBJ2-5	-	TRBD2	CASSESGRAASQETQYF	TGTGCCAGTAGCGAAAGCGGGAGGGCCGCCAGCCAAGAGACCCAGTACTTC
TRBV16	TRBJ2-3	-	-	CASSQSLQGTDTQYF	TGTGCCAGCAGCCAATCGCTCCAGGGCACAGATACGCAGTATTTT